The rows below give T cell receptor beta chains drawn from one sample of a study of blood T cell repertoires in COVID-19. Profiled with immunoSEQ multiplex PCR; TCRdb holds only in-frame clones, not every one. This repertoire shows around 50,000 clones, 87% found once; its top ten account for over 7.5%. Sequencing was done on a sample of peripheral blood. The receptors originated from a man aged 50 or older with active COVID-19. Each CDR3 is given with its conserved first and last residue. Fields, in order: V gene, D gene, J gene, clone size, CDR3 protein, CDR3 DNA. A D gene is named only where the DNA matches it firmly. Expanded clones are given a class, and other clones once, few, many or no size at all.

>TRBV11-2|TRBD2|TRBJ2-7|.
CASSLGGSAGVNEQYF
TGTGCCAGCAGCTTAGGGGGGTCAGCGGGAGTAAACGAGCAGTACTTC
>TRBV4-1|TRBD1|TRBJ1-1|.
CASSPRTGVLGDLMSTEAFF
TGCGCCAGCAGCCCGCGGACAGGGGTCCTTGGGGATTTGATGAGCACTGAAGCTTTCTTT
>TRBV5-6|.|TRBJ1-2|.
CASSFVRGGYTF
TGTGCCAGCAGCTTCGTTAGGGGTGGCTACACCTTC
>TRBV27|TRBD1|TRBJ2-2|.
CASSKGQGFAGELFF
TGTGCCAGCAGTAAGGGACAGGGGTTCGCCGGGGAGCTGTTTTTT
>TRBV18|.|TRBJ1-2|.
CASSSSTVTYGYTF
TGTGCCAGCTCATCTTCGACAGTCACCTATGGCTACACCTTC
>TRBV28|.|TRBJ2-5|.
CASGGLRETQYF
TGTGCCAGCGGGGGGTTGCGGGAGACCCAGTACTTC
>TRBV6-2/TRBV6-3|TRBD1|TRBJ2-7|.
CASSYSEDRGVISSYEQYF
TGTGCCAGCAGTTACTCCGAGGACAGGGGCGTAATTAGCTCCTACGAGCAGTACTTC
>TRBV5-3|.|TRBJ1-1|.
CARSCGQPGEAFF
TGTGCCAGAAGCTGCGGACAGCCCGGAGAAGCTTTCTTT
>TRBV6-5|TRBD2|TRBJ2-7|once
CASSYTGTSDYEQYF
TGTGCCAGCAGTTACACCGGGACTAGCGACTACGAGCAGTACTTC
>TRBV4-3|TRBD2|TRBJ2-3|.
CASSQDHLAGGDTQYF
TGCGCCAGCAGCCAAGATCACCTAGCGGGGGGGGATACGCAGTATTTT
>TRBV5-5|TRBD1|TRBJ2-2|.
CASSPWTGVDTGELFF
TGTGCCAGCTCCCCCTGGACAGGCGTGGACACCGGGGAGCTGTTTTTT
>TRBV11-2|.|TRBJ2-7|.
CASSFIYTLASYEQYF
TGTGCCAGCAGCTTTATTTACACCCTCGCTTCCTACGAGCAGTACTTC
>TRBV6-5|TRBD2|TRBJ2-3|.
CATLRGGPPDTQYF
TGTGCCACCCTACGGGGGGGCCCCCCAGATACGCAGTATTTT
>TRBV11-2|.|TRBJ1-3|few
CASSLDRAGNTIYF
TGTGCCAGCAGCTTAGACAGGGCTGGAAACACCATATATTTT
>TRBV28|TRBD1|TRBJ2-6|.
CASSLERQGGFGANVLTF
TGTGCCAGCAGTTTAGAGAGACAGGGGGGTTTTGGGGCCAACGTCCTGACTTTC
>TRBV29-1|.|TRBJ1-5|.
CSTRESASQPQHF
TGCAGCACCCGGGAGTCCGCGAGTCAGCCCCAGCATTTT
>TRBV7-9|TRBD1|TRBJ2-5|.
CASSDRTGVAGETQYF
TGTGCCAGCAGCGACCGGACAGGGGTGGCGGGAGAGACCCAGTACTTC
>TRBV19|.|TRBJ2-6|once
CASSIDRGSGANVLTF
TGTGCCAGTAGTATAGATCGGGGCTCTGGGGCCAACGTCCTGACTTTC
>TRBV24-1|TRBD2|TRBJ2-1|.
CATSDLPASGTYNEQFF
TGTGCCACCAGTGATTTGCCTGCTAGCGGGACCTACAATGAGCAGTTCTTC
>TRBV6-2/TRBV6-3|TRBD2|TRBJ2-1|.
CASSYSRTSGRANEQFF
TGTGCCAGCAGTTACTCCCGGACTAGCGGGAGGGCCAATGAGCAGTTCTTC
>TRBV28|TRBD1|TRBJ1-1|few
CASSPRWTGGTEAFF
TGTGCCAGCAGTCCCCGGTGGACAGGGGGTACTGAAGCTTTCTTT
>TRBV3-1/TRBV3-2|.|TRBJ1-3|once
CASSHSSSGNTIYF
TGTGCCAGCAGCCATTCCAGCTCTGGAAACACCATATATTTT
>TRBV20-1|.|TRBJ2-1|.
CSASLGRGSYNEQFF
TGCAGTGCTAGTCTCGGGAGAGGGTCCTACAATGAGCAGTTCTTC
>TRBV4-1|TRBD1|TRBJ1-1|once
CASSQDAGGYTEAFF
TGCGCCAGCAGCCAAGACGCAGGGGGCTACACTGAAGCTTTCTTT
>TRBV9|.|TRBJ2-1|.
CASSPAGTYNEQFF
TGTGCCAGCAGCCCTGCAGGGACTTACAATGAGCAGTTCTTC
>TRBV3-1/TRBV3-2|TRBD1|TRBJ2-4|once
CASSQEEDRDNIQYF
TGTGCCAGCAGCCAAGAAGAGGACAGGGATAACATTCAGTACTTC
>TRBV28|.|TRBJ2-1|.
CASSLWKGEGLMNEQFF
TGTGCCAGCAGTTTATGGAAGGGGGAGGGCTTAATGAATGAGCAGTTCTTC
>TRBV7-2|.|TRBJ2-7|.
CASSPYQGYEQYF
TGTGCCAGCAGCCCCTATCAGGGCTACGAGCAGTACTTC
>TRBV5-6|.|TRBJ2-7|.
CASSSSPGYSYEQYF
TGTGCCAGCAGCTCGTCCCCGGGATACTCCTACGAGCAGTACTTC
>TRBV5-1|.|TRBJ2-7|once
CASSLRLSIEGTYEQYF
TGCGCCAGCAGCTTGAGGTTGAGCATCGAGGGAACCTACGAGCAGTACTTC
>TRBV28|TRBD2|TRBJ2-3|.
CASLTSGRTDTQYF
TGTGCCAGCTTGACTAGCGGGAGGACAGATACGCAGTATTTT
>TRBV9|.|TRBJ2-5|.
CASSVEAASQETQYF
TGTGCCAGCAGCGTAGAAGCGGCTAGCCAAGAGACCCAGTACTTC
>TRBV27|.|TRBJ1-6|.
CASSSNNSPLHF
TGTGCCAGCAGTAGCAATAATTCACCCCTCCACTTT
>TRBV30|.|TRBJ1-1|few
CAWSVRGTEAFF
TGTGCCTGGAGTGTACGGGGCACTGAAGCTTTCTTT
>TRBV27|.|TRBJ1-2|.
CASSLSTGRGYTF
TGTGCCAGCAGTTTATCAACAGGGAGAGGCTACACCTTC
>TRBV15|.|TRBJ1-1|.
CATSRERRGTEAFF
TGTGCCACCAGCAGAGAACGGCGGGGCACTGAAGCTTTCTTT
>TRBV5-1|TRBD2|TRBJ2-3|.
CASSPTSGDTQYF
TGCGCCAGCAGCCCGACTAGCGGAGATACGCAGTATTTT
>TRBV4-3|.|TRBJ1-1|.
CASSQVGQSNTEAFF
TGCGCCAGCAGCCAAGTAGGACAGTCGAACACTGAAGCTTTCTTT
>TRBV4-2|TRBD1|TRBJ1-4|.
CASRSGQGTNEKLFF
TGTGCCAGCAGATCGGGACAGGGCACTAATGAAAAACTGTTTTTT
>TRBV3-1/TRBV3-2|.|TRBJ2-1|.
CASSQAALQYNEQFF
TGTGCCAGCAGCCAAGCCGCGCTTCAATACAATGAGCAGTTCTTC
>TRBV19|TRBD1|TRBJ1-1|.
CASSVYPPGQMNTEAFF
TGTGCCAGTAGTGTCTATCCTCCGGGACAGATGAACACTGAAGCTTTCTTT
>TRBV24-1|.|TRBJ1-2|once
CATSDSQRAPGKGYTF
TGTGCCACCAGTGACTCGCAGCGGGCCCCTGGGAAGGGCTACACCTTC
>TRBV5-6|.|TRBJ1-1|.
CASSLGQIAEAFF
TGTGCCAGCAGCTTGGGGCAGATTGCTGAAGCTTTCTTT
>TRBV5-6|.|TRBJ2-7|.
CASSVQGFYEQYF
TGTGCCAGCAGCGTGCAGGGGTTCTACGAGCAGTACTTC
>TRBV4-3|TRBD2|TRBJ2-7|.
CASSQEYGAGTYEQYF
TGCGCCAGCAGCCAAGAATACGGAGCGGGGACCTACGAGCAGTACTTC
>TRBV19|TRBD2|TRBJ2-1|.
CASSTLAGGDEQFF
TGTGCCAGTAGTACCCTAGCGGGGGGGGATGAGCAGTTCTTC
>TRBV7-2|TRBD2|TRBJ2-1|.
CASSLAVSSGGVNEQFF
TGTGCCAGCAGCTTAGCGGTGTCTAGCGGGGGGGTAAATGAGCAGTTCTTC
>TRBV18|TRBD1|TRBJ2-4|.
CASSPDRGGYIQYF
TGTGCCAGCTCACCGGACAGGGGAGGGTACATTCAGTACTTC
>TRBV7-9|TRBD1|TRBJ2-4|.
CASSLAMDRGNIQYF
TGTGCCAGCAGCTTAGCGATGGACAGGGGCAACATTCAGTACTTC
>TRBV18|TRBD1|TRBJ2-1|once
CASSEGQSSYNEQFF
TGTGCCAGCTCTGAGGGACAGAGCTCCTACAATGAGCAGTTCTTC
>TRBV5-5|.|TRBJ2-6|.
CASSLESTRSGANVLTF
TGTGCCAGCAGCTTGGAATCTACGCGCTCTGGGGCCAACGTCCTGACTTTC
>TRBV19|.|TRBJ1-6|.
CATRTRGAPLHF
TGTGCCACCCGAACCAGGGGAGCACCCCTCCACTTT
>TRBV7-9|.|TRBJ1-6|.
CASSLVDGGGSPLHF
TGTGCCAGCAGCTTAGTAGACGGGGGTGGTTCACCCCTCCACTTT
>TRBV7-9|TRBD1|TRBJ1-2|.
CASSEGQGVTGYTF
TGTGCCAGCAGCGAAGGACAGGGGGTTACTGGCTACACCTTC